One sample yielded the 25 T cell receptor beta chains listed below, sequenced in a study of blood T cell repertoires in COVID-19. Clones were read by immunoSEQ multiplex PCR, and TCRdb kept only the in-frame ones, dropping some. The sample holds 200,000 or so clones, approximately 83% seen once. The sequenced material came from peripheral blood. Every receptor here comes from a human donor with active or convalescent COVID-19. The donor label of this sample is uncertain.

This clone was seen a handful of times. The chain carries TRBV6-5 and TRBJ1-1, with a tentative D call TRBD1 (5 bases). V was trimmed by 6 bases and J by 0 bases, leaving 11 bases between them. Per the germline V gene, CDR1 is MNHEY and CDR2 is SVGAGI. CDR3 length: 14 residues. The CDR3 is CASRKQELNTEAFF. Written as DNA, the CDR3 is TGTGCCAGCAGGAAACAGGAGCTGAACACTGAAGCTTTCTTT.

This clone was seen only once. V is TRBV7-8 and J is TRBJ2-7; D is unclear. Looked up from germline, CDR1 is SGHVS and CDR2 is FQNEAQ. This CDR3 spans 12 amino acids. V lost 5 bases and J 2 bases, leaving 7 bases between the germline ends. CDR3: CASSLSPYEQYF. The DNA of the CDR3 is TGTGCCAGCAGCCTCTCCCCCTACGAGCAGTACTTC.

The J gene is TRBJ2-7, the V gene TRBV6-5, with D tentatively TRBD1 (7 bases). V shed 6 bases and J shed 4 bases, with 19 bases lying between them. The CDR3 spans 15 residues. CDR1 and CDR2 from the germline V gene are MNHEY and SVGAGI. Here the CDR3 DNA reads TGTGCCAGCAGCAAGACAGGGCAAGGGAGGTACGAGCAGTACTTC. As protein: CASSKTGQGRYEQYF.

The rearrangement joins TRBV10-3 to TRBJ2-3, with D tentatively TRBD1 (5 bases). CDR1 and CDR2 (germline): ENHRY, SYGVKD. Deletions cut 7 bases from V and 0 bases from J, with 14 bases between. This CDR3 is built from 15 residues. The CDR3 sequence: CAIKNTGFSTDTQYF. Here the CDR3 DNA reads TGTGCCATCAAGAACACAGGCTTTAGCACAGATACGCAGTATTTT.

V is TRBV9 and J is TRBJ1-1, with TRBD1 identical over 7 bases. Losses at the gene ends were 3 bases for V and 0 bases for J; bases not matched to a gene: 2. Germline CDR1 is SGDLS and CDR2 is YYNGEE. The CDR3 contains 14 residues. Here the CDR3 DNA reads TGTGCCAGCAGCGCGGGACAGATGAACACTGAAGCTTTCTTT. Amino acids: CASSAGQMNTEAFF.

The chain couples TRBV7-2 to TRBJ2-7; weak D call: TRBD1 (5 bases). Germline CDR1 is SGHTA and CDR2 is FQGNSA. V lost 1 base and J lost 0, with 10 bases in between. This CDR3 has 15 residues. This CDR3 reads CASSLDWTPSYEQYF. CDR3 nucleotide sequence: TGTGCCAGCAGCTTAGACTGGACACCCTCCTACGAGCAGTACTTC.

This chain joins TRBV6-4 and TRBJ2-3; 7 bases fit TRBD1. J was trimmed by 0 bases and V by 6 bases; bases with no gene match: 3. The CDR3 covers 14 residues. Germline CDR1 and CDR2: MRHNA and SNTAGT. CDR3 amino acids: CASRGTASTDTQYF. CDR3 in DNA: TGTGCCAGCAGGGGGACAGCTAGCACAGATACGCAGTATTTT.

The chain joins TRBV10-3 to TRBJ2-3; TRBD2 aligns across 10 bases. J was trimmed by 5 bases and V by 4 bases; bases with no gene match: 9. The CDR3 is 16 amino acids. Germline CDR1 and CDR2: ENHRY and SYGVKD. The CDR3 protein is CAISVGRTSGRDTQYF. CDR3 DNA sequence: TGTGCCATCAGTGTCGGGAGGACTAGCGGAAGAGATACGCAGTATTTT.

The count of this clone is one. CDR3 loop: CASRPGGDDNQPQHF. CDR3 bases: TGTGCCAGCAGGCCCGGGGGGGACGACAATCAGCCCCAGCATTTT. This sequence joins TRBV7-9 and TRBJ1-5; D might be TRBD1 (5 bases). V lost 6 bases to trimming and J lost 3 bases, with 15 bases between them. In germline, CDR1 is SEHNR, CDR2 FQNEAQ (reference sequence). The CDR3 has 15 residues.

CDR3 amino acids: CASSQGQGLYIQYF. The CDR3 DNA reads TGTGCCAGCAGCCAGGGACAGGGTTTGTACATTCAGTACTTC. This rearrangement joins TRBV5-8 to TRBJ2-4; 9 bases agree with TRBD1. From germline, CDR1 is SGHTS and CDR2 YDEGEE. CDR3 length: 14 amino acids. The junction had 7 bases not matched to a gene; V was cut back by 4 bases and J by 8 bases.

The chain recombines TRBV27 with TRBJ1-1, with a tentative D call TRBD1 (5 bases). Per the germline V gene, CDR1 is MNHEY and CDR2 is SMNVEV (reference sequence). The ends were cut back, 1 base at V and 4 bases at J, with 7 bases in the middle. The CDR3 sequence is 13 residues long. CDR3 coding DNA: TGTGCCAGCAGTTTATTTAGGGGCACTGAAGCTTTCTTT. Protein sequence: CASSLFRGTEAFF.

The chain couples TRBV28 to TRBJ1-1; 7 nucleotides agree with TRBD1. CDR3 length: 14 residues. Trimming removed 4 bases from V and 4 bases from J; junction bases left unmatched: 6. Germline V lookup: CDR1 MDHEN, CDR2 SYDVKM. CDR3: CASSYRGWGTEAFF. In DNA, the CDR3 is TGTGCCAGCAGTTACAGGGGTTGGGGCACTGAAGCTTTCTTT.

DNA of the CDR3: TGTGCCAGCAGCCAAGTTGGGACAGGGACGTATGGCTACACCTTC. This gives the protein CASSQVGTGTYGYTF. This chain uses TRBV3-1 (or the pseudogene TRBV3-2) with TRBJ1-2, with 9 bases fitting TRBD1. The V segment lost 1 base and the J segment 5 bases; nucleotides outside the gene matches: 5. Germline V CDR1 and CDR2: LGHDT, YNNKEL (reference sequence). This CDR3 is 15 amino acids long.

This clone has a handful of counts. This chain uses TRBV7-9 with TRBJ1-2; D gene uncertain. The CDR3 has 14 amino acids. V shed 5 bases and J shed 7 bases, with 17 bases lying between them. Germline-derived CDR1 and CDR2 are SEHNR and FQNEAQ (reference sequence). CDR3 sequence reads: CASSPSGRVGGYTF. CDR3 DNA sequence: TGTGCCAGCAGCCCCTCCGGGCGGGTGGGTGGCTACACCTTC.

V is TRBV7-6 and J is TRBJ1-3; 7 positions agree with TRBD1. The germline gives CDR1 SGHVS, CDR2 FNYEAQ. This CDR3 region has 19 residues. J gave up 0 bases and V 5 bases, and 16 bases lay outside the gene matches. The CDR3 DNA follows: TGTGCCAGCAGCCAAACAGGGACAGCTTATACAACCTCTGGAAACACCATATATTTT. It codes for CASSQTGTAYTTSGNTIYF.

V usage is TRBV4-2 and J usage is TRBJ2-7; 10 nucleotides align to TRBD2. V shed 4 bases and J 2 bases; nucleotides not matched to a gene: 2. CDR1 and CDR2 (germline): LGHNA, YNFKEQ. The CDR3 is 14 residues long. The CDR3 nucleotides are TGTGCCAGCAGCCCTCTAGCGGGAGCCTACGAGCAGTACTTC. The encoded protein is CASSPLAGAYEQYF.

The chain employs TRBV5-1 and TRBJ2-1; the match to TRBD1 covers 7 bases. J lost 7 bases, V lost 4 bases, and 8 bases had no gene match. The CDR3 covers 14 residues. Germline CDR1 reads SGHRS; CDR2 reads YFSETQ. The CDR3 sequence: CASSPATGVNEQFF. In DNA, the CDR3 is TGCGCCAGCAGCCCAGCCACAGGGGTAAATGAGCAGTTCTTC.

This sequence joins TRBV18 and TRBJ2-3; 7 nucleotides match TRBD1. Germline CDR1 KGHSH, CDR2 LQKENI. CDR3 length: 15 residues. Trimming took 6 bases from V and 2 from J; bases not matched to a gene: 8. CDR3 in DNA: TGTGCCAGCTCTCCCGGGACAGCCTTCACAGATACGCAGTATTTT. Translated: CASSPGTAFTDTQYF.

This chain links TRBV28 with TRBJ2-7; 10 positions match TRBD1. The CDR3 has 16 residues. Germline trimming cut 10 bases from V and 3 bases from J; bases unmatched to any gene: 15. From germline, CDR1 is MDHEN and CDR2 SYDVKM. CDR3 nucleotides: TGTGCCACCAGGACAGGGGGAGCGGACCCCTTCTACGAGCAGTACTTC. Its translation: CATRTGGADPFYEQYF.

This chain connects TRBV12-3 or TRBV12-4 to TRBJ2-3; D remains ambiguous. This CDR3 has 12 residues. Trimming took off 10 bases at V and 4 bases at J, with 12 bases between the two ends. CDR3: CATADSADTQYF. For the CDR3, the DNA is TGTGCCACCGCCGACTCGGCAGATACGCAGTATTTT.

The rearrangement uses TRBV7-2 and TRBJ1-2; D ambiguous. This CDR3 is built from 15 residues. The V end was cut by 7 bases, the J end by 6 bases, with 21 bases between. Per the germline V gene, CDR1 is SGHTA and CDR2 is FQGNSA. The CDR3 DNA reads TGTGCCAGCAATAACCAGTGGGGAGTTTGGAATGGCTACACCTTC. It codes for CASNNQWGVWNGYTF.

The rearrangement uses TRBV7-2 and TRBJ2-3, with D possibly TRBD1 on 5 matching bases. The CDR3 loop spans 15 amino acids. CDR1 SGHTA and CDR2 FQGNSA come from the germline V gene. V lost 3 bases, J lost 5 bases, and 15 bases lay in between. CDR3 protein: CASSLVTSDRDTQYF. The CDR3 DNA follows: TGTGCCAGCAGCTTGGTTACTTCAGACAGAGATACGCAGTATTTT.

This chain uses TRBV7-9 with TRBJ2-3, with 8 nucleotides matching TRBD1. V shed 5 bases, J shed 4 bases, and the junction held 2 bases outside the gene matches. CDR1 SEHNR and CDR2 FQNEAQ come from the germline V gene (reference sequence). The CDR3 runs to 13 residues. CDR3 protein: CASSPGGADTQYF. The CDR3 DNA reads TGTGCCAGCAGCCCAGGGGGCGCAGATACGCAGTATTTT.

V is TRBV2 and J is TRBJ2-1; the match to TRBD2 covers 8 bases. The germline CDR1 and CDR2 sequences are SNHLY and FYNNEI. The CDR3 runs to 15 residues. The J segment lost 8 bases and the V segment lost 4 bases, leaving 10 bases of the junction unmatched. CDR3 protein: CASSVQAGDSDEQFF. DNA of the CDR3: TGTGCCAGCAGTGTGCAAGCGGGAGATTCGGATGAGCAGTTCTTC.

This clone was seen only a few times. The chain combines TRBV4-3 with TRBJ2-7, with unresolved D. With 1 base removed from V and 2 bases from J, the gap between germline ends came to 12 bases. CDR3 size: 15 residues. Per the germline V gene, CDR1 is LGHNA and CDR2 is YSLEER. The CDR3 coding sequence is TGCGCCAGCAGCCAAGTTGTGGTGGGCACCTACGAGCAGTACTTC. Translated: CASSQVVVGTYEQYF.